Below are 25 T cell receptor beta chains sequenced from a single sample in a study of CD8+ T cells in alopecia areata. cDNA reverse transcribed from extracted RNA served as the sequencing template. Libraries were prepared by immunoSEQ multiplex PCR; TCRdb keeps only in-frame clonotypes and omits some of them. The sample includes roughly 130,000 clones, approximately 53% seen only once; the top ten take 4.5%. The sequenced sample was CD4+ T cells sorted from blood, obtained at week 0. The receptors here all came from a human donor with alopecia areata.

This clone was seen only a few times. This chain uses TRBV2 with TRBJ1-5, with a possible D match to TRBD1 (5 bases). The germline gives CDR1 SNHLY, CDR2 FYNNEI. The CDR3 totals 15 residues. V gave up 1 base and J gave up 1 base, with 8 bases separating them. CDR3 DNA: TGTGCCAGCAGTGAAGAGGCAGGGAGCAATCAGCCCCAGCATTTT. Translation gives CASSEEAGSNQPQHF.

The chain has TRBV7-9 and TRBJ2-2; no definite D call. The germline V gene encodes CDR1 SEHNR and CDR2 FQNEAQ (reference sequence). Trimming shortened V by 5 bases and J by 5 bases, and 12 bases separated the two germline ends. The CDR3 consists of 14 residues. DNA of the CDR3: TGTGCCAGCAGCCAACACCCCCGTACCGGGGAGCTGTTTTTT. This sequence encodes CASSQHPRTGELFF.

Here the CDR3 DNA reads TGCACCAGCAGCCGTTACGGCCGGACAGGGACGTACTTC. It codes for CTSSRYGRTGTYF. V gene TRBV1 combines with J gene TRBJ2-7; TRBD1, as called in the table, went unchecked against the DNA. TRBV1 is a pseudogene locus. The CDR3 extends over 13 amino acids.

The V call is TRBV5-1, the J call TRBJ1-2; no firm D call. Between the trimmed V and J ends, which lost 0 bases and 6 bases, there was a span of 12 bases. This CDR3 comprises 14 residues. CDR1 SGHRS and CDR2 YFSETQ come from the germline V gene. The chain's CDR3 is CASSLAVIHNGYTF. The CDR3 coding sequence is TGCGCCAGCAGCTTGGCGGTGATCCACAATGGCTACACCTTC.

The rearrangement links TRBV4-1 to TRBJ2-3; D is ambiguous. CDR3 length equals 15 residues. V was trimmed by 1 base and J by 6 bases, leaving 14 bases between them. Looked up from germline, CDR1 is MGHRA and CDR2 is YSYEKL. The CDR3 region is CASSQGASGRDTQYF. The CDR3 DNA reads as TGCGCCAGCAGCCAAGGAGCTAGTGGTCGGGATACGCAGTATTTT.

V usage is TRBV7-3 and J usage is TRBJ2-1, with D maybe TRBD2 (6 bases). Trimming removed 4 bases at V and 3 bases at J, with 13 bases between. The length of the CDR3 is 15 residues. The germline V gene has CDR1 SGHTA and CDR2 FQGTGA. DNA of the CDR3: TGTGCCAGCAGCTCAAGCGGGTCTGGCTACAATGAGCAGTTCTTC. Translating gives CASSSSGSGYNEQFF.

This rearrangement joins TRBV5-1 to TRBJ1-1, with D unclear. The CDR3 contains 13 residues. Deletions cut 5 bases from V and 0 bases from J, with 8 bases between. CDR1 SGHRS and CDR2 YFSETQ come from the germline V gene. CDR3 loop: CASRGTMNTEAFF. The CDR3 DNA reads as TGCGCCAGCAGAGGCACAATGAACACTGAAGCTTTCTTT. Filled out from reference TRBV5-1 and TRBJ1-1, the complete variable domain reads KAGVTQTPRYLIKTRGQQVTLSCSPISGHRSVSWYQQTPGQGLQFLFEYFSETQRNKGNFPGRFSGRQFSNSRSEMNVSTLELGDSALYLCASRGTMNTEAFFGQGTRLTVV.

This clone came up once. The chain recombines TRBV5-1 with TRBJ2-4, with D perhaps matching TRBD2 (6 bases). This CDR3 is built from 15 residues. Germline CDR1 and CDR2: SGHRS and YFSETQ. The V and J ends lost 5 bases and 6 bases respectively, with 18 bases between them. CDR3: CASRDLTGVGNIQYF. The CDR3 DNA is TGCGCCAGCAGAGATTTGACGGGAGTGGGAAACATTCAGTACTTC.

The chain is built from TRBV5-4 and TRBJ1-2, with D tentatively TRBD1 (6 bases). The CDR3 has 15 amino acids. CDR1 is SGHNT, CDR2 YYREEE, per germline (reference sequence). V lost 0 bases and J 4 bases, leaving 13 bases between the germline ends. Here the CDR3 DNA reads TGTGCCAGCAGCTTGGCCCTATCAGGGGCCTATGGCTACACCTTC. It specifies CASSLALSGAYGYTF.

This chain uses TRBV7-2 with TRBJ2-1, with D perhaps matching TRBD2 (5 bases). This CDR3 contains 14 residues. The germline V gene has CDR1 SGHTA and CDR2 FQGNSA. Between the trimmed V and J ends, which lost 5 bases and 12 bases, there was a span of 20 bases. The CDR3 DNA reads TGTGCCAGCAGCCCTCAATGGGGAGAAGGGTCGCAGTTCTTC. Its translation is CASSPQWGEGSQFF.

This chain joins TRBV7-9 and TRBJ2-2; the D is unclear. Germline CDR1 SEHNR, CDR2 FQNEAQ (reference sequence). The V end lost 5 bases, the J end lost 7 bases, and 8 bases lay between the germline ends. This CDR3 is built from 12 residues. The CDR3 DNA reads TGTGCCAGCAGCCCATCGGTCGGGGAGCTGTTTTTT. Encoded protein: CASSPSVGELFF.

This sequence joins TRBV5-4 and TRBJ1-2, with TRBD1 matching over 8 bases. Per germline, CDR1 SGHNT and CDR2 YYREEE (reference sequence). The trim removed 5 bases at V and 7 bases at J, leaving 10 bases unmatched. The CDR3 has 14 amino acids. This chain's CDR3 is CASSLGQGESGYTF. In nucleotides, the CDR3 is TGTGCCAGCAGTCTCGGACAGGGAGAATCTGGCTACACCTTC. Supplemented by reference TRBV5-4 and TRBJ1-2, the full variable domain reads ETGVTQSPTHLIKTRGQQVTLRCSSQSGHNTVSWYQQALGQGPQFIFQYYREEENGRGNFPPRFSGLQFPNYSSELNVNALELDDSALYLCASSLGQGESGYTFGSGTRLTVV.

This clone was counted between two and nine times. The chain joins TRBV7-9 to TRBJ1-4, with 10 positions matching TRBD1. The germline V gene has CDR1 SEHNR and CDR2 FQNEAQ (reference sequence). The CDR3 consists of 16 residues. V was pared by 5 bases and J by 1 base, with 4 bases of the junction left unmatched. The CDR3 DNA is TGTGCCAGCAGCCGAGACAGGGGGCGAACTAATGAAAAACTGTTTTTT. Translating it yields CASSRDRGRTNEKLFF.

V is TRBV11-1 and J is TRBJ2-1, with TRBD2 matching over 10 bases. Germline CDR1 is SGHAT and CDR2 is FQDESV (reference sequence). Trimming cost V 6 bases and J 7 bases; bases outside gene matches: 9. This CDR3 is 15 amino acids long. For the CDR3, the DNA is TGTGCCAGCAGGGATCTAGCGGGAGAGGCGAATGAGCAGTTCTTC. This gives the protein CASRDLAGEANEQFF.

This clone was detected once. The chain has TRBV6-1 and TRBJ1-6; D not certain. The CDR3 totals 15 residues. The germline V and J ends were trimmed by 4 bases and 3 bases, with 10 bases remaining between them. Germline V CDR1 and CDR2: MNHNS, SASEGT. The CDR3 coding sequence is TGTGCCAGCAGTGTACGGAACAACTATAATTCACCCCTCCACTTT. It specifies CASSVRNNYNSPLHF.

In DNA, the CDR3 is TGTGCCTGGAGGGTACAAAGCGGTTACAATGAGCAGTTCTTC. Residues: CAWRVQSGYNEQFF. The chain employs TRBV30 and TRBJ2-1; the D gene is possibly TRBD2 (5 bases). Germline CDR1 GTSNPN, CDR2 SVGIG (reference sequence). This CDR3 is built from 14 residues. V was trimmed by 3 bases and J by 4 bases, leaving 13 bases between them.

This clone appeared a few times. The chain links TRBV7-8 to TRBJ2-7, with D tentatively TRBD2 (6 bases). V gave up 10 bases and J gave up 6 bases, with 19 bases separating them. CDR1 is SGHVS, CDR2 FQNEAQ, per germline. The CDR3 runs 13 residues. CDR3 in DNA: TGTGCCACCGCGACTAGGAATACTGGCGAGCAGTACTTC. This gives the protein CATATRNTGEQYF.

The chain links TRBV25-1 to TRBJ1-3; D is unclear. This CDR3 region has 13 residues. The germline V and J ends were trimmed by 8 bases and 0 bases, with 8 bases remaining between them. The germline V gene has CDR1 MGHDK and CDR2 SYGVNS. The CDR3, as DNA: TGTGCCAGCGTCAGAAGCTCTGGAAACACCATATATTTT. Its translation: CASVRSSGNTIYF.

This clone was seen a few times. The CDR3 DNA sequence: TGCGCCAGCAGCTTGGCCGGGGCACAAGAGACCCAGTACTTC. It codes for CASSLAGAQETQYF. J is TRBJ2-5 and V is TRBV5-1; D is perhaps TRBD1 or TRBD2 (5 bases each). V lost 0 bases and J 2 bases, leaving 8 bases between the germline ends. Germline loops: CDR1 SGHRS, CDR2 YFSETQ. The CDR3 is made up of 14 amino acids.

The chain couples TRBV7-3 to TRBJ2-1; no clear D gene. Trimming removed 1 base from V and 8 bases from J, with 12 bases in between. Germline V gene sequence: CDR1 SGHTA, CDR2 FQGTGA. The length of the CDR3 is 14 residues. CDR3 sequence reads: CASSLRISRDEQFF. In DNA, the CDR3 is TGTGCCAGCAGCTTAAGGATCAGTAGGGATGAGCAGTTCTTC. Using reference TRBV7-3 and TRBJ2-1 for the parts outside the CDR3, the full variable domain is GAGVSQTPSNKVTEKGKYVELRCDPISGHTALYWYRQSLGQGPEFLIYFQGTGAADDSGLPNDRFFAVRPEGSVSTLKIQRTERGDSAVYLCASSLRISRDEQFFGPGTRLTVL.

The CDR3 sequence is CASSERRQGSGYTF. CDR3 nucleotides: TGTGCCAGTAGCGAGAGAAGACAGGGTTCTGGCTACACCTTC. The chain links TRBV19 to TRBJ1-2; 7 bases align to TRBD1. V trimming: 6 bases; J trimming: 7 bases; junction bases outside the gene matches: 11. Germline V gene sequence: CDR1 LNHDA, CDR2 SQIVND (reference sequence). The CDR3 is 14 residues long.

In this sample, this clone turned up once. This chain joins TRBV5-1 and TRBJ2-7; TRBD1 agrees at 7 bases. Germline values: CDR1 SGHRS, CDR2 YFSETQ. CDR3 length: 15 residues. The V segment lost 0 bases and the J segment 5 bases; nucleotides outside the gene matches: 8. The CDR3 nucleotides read TGCGCCAGCAGCTTGGGGCCAGGGGGTATCAACGAGCAGTACTTC. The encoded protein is CASSLGPGGINEQYF. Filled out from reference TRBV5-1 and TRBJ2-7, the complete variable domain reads KAGVTQTPRYLIKTRGQQVTLSCSPISGHRSVSWYQQTPGQGLQFLFEYFSETQRNKGNFPGRFSGRQFSNSRSEMNVSTLELGDSALYLCASSLGPGGINEQYFGPGTRLTVT.

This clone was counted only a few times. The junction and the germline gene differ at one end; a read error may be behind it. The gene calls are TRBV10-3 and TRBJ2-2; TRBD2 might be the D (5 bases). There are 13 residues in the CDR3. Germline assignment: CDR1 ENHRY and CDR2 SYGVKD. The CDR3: CAISTRNPGELFF. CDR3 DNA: TGTGCCATCAGTACTAGGAACCCCGGGGAGCTGTTTTTT.

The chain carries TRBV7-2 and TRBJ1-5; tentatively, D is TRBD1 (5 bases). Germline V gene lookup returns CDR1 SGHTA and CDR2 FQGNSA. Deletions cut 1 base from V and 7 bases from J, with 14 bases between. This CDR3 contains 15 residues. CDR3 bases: TGTGCCAGCAGCTTAGGGGGGTCAGTGTTGCAGCCCCAGCATTTT. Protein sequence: CASSLGGSVLQPQHF.

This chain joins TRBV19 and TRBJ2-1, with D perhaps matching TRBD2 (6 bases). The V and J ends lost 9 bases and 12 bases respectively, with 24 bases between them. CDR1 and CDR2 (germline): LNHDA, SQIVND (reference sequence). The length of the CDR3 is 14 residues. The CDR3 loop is CASALHSAEGWQFF. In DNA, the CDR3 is TGTGCCAGCGCCTTGCATTCGGCGGAGGGGTGGCAGTTCTTC.